This record looks at one TCR beta chain sequence and its context. TCRdb's table, derived via immunoSEQ multiplex PCR, lists solely in-frame clones and lacks some. The sample has around 200,000 clones, under 90% seen once; the top ten hold around 6.8%. This specimen comes from a study of blood T cell repertoires in COVID-19. The CDR3 is 14 residues long. The germline V gene has CDR1 MGHRA and CDR2 YSYEKL. Deletions cut 3 bases from V and 1 base from J, with 9 bases between. V gene TRBV4-1 combines with J gene TRBJ1-1; D is uncertain. The origin of this receptor is a human donor in a cohort sampled during active COVID-19. The sample consisted of peripheral blood. CDR3 nucleotides: TGCGCCAGCAGCCACCACAATCAGAACACTGAAGCTTTCTTT. This gives the protein CASSHHNQNTEAFF.